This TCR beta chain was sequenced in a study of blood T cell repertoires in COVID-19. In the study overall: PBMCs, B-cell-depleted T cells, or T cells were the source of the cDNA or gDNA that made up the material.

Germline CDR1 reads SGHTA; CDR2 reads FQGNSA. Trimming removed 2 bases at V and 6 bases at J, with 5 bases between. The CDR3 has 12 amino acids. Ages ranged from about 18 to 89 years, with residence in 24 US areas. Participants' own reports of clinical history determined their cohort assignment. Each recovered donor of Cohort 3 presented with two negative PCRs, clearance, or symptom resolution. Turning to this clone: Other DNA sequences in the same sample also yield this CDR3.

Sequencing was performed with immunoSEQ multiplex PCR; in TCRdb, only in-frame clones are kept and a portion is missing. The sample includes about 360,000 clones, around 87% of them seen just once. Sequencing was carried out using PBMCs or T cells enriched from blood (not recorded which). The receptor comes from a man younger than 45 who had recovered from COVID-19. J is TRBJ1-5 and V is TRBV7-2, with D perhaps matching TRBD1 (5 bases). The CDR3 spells CASSLQGQPQHF. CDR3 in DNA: TGTGCCAGCAGCTTACAGGGTCAGCCCCAGCATTTT.